This TCR beta chain comes out of a study of blood T cell repertoires in COVID-19 (dated by TCRdb to about 2020). Broadly, across the study: The collaborator samples originated in the United States, Italy and Spain and spanned the acute and convalescent phases of COVID-19. The prospective study material was composed of cDNA or gDNA derived from T cells, B-cell-depleted T cells, or PBMCs. The dataset comprised deeply sampled blood TCRbeta repertoires from subjects exposed to, actively infected with, or recovered from COVID-19. The repertoires were made available in a free public database intended to serve as a resource for research on the immune response to SARS-CoV-2. The samples were drawn from two sources: the first 160 participants of the ongoing ImmuneRACE study, and over 950 subjects contributed by 6 global collaborators. Sample metadata almost always included a de-identified subject ID, COVID-19 status, age in years and sex. Where available, HLA class I and class II types were taken from metadata supplied by the sample provider and were not determined by assay-based typing. On the study overall, not on this receptor specifically: The amount of clinical and demographic metadata varied by source and participant and was provided uncurated.

The immunoSEQ Assay, a bias-controlled multiplex PCR, was used to amplify TCRbeta CDR3 regions from genomic DNA. The original methods were these. Nucleated cell counts per sample were estimated from amplification of reference gene primers within the assay. To quantify the absolute abundance of each unique TCRbeta CDR3 rearrangement, sequence reads were collapsed and filtered. For each sample, productive Simpson clonality was calculated as the square root of Simpson's diversity index over productive rearrangements. Drawn from immuneACCESS, this table holds only the in-frame rearrangements with V and J called that TCRdb kept. Clones are partly lost; checked studies trace under half to an unresolved V gene and leave the rest unexplained. The DNA gave D and trimming, while V, J and clone size come from that table. Across this sample there are approximately 150,000 clones, with 88% seen only once. Of the sample, 1.5% to 1.7% falls within the top ten clones.

Each collaborating institution followed its own protocols to collect whole blood in K2EDTA tubes. For TCRbeta analysis, collaborators shipped samples in one of three forms: frozen whole blood, isolated PBMCs, or DNA extracted from either of those sample types. As encoded in the germline V gene, CDR1 is ENHRY while CDR2 is SYGVKD. From cysteine to phenylalanine, the CDR3 is 14 amino acids long. Just CDR3 DNA is preserved here, 42 bases in frame from base 1. Unmatched junction bases come to 2, with V trimmed by 4 bases and J by 6 bases. Notes on this clone: Which antigen it targets is not known. Base qualities are not at hand, and no much larger clone is one base apart.

This chain is built from TRBV10-3 and TRBJ2-3; 12 nucleotides in the junction match TRBD1. The sequencing sample was made of peripheral blood. The receptor's source is a woman in her sixties or seventies with acute or convalescent COVID-19. The CDR3 reads as follows: CAISGGTGGDTQYF. The bases read TGTGCCATCAGTGGTGGGACAGGGGGCGATACGCAGTATTTT.